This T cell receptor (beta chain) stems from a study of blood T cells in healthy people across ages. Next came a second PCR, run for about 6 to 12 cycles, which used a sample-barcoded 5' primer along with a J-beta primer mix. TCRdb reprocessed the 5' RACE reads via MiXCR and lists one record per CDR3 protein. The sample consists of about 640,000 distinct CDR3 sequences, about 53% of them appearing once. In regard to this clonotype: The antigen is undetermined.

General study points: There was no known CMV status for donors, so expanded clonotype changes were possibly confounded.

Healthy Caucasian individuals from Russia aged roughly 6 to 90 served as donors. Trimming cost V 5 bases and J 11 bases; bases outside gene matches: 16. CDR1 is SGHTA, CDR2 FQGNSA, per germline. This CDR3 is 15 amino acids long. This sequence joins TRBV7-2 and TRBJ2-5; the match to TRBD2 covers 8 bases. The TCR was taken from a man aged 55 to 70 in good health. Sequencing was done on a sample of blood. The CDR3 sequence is CASSTLAGYYNEQYF. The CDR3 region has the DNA TGTGCCAGCAGCACCTTAGCGGGGTACTACAATGAGCAGTACTTC. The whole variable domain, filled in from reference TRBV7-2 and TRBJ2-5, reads GAGVSQSPSNKVTEKGKDVELRCDPISGHTALYWYRQSLGQGLEFLIYFQGNSAPDKSGLPSDRFSAERTGGSVSTLTIQRTQQEDSAVYLCASSTLAGYYNEQYFGPGTRLLVL.